This TCR beta chain came from a study of identifying expanded T cells in peripheral blood. Germline V gene lookup returns CDR1 SGHNT and CDR2 YYREEE (reference sequence). The CDR3 totals 15 residues. J gave up 0 bases and V 7 bases, and 6 bases lay outside the gene matches. The method was immunoSEQ multiplex PCR; TCRdb's version includes in-frame clones alone and lacks a portion of them. The table has 90,000 to 110,000 clones, around 89% seen once. About this clone: Its antigen is unknown.

Notes on the study in general: Technical replicates showed about 1.2 changed clones; approximately 2 weeks 15 to 20; four weeks 19.

Healthy donors had no documented immune events, such as infections, while sampled. The sequence was obtained from a person between 18 and 75 years old in good health. The source material was blood. V gene TRBV5-4 combines with J gene TRBJ1-1; TRBD1 agrees at 10 bases. The CDR3 nucleotides read TGTGCCAGCCGACAGGGGGCCGGGATGAACACTGAAGCTTTCTTT. This codes for CASRQGAGMNTEAFF.